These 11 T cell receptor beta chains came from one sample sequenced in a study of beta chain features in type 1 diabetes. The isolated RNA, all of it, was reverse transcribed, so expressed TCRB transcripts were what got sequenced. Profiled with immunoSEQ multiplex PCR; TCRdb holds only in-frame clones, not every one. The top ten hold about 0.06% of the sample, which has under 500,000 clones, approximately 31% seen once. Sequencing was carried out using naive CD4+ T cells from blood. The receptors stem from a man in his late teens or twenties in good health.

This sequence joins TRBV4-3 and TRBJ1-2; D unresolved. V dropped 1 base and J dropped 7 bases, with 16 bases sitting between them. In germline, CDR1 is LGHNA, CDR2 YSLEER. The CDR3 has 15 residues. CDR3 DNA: TGCGCCAGCAGCCAAGGACAAGGGAAGGTTGGTGGCTACACCTTC. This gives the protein CASSQGQGKVGGYTF.

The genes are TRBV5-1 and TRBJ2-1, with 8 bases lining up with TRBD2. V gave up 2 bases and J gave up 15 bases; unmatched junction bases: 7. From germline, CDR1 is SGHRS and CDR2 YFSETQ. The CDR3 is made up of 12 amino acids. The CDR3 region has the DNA TGCGCCAGCAGCTTTAGCGGGAACGGTCCGTTCTTC. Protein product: CASSFSGNGPFF.

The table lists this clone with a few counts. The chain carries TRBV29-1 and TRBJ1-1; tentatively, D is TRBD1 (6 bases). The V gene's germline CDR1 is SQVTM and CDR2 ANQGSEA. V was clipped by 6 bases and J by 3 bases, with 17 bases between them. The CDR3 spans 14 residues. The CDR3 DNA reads TGCAGCGTCAGCGGGCGACAGGCGGACACTGAAGCTTTCTTT. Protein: CSVSGRQADTEAFF.

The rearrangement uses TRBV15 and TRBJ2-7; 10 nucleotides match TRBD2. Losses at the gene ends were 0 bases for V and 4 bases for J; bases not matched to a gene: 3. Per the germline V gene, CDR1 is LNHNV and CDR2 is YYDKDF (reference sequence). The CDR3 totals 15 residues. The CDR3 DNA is TGTGCCACCAGCAGAGACGCTAGCGGGAGTTACGAGCAGTACTTC. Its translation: CATSRDASGSYEQYF.

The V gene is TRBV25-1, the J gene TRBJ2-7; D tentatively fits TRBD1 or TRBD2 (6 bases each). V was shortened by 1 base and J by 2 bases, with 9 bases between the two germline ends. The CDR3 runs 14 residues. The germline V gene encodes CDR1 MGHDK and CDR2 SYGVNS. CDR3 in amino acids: CASSESRGAYEQYF. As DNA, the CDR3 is TGTGCCAGCAGTGAATCTAGGGGGGCCTACGAGCAGTACTTC.

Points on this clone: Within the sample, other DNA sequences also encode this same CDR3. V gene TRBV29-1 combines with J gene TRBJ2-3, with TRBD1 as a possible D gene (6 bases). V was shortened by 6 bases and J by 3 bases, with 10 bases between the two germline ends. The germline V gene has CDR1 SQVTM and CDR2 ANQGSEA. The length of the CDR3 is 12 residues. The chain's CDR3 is CSVDTGTDTQYF. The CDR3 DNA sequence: TGCAGCGTAGATACAGGGACAGATACGCAGTATTTT.

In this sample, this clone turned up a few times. CDR3 sequence reads: CAWSVLSGDLRSGNTIYF. The CDR3 region has the DNA TGTGCCTGGAGTGTACTCTCCGGGGATCTCCGCTCTGGAAACACCATATATTTT. The chain couples TRBV30 to TRBJ1-3; D gene uncertain. Germline lookup yields CDR1 GTSNPN and CDR2 SVGIG (reference sequence). V was cut by 0 bases and J by 0 bases, with 18 bases left in between. The CDR3 covers 18 residues.

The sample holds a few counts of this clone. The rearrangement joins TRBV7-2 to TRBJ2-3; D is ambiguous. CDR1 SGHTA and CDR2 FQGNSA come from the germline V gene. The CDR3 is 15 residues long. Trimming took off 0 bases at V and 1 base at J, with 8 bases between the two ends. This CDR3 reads CASSLASGRTDTQYF. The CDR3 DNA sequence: TGTGCCAGCAGCTTAGCATCCGGGCGCACAGATACGCAGTATTTT. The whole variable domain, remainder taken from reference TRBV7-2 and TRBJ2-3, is GAGVSQSPSNKVTEKGKDVELRCDPISGHTALYWYRQSLGQGLEFLIYFQGNSAPDKSGLPSDRFSAERTGGSVSTLTIQRTQQEDSAVYLCASSLASGRTDTQYFGPGTRLTVL.

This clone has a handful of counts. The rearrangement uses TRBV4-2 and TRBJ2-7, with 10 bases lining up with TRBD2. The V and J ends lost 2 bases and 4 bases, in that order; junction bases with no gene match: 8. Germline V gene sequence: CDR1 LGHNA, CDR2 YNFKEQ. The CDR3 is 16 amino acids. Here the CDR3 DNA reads TGTGCCAGCAGCCAACAATCAGGACTAGCGGTATACGAGCAGTACTTC. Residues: CASSQQSGLAVYEQYF.

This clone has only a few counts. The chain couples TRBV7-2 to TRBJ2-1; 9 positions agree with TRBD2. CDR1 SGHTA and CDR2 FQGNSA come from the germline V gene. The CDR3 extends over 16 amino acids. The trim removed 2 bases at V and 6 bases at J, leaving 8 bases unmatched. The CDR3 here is CASSLSIAGVRNEQFF. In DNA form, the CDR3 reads TGTGCCAGCAGCTTATCGATAGCGGGAGTTCGCAATGAGCAGTTCTTC.

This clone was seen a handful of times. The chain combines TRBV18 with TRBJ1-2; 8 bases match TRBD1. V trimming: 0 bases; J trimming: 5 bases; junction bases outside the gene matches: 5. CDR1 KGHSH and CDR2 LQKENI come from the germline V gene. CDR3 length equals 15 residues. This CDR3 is CASSPPTGEGYGYTF. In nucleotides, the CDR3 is TGTGCCAGCTCACCACCGACAGGGGAGGGGTATGGCTACACCTTC.